The 28 T cell receptor beta chains listed next were all sequenced from one sample in a study of beta chain features in type 1 diabetes listed by TCRdb under 2018. Overall study outcomes, separate from this receptor: A moderate but significant shortening of TCRB CDR3 length was observed in type 1 diabetes patients in all four CD4+ subsets.

The receptor library was made with the immunoSEQ multiplex PCR assay. The High Capacity cDNA Reverse Transcription Kit was used to reverse transcribe all of the isolated RNA, meaning that expressed TCRB transcripts were what got sequenced. This is the immuneACCESS table as TCRdb keeps it, with only in-frame sequences that have V and J called. A part of the clones is gone; compared with another copy, unresolved V genes explain less than half, and the rest is unexplained. Recorded for this sample are under 300,000 clones; about 24% of them occurred a single time. The ten largest clonotypes hold 0.012% of the sample. Their antigen targets remain unknown. Sequencing used naive CD4+ T cells from blood. The cell subset or site label of this sample denotes: true naive CD4+ T cells. These receptors were obtained from a woman in her 30s with type 1 diabetes.

V gene TRBV30 combines with J gene TRBJ1-5, with 7 bases identical to TRBD1. Germline assignment: CDR1 GTSNPN and CDR2 SVGIG (reference sequence). This CDR3 spans 13 amino acids. V gave up 2 bases and J gave up 7 bases; unmatched junction bases: 5. The CDR3, as DNA: TGTGCCTGGAGTTCCCGGACAGGACAGCCCCAGCATTTT. This encodes CAWSSRTGQPQHF.

This clone has a handful of counts. The chain couples TRBV29-1 to TRBJ1-1; TRBD1 might be the D (5 bases). Germline V gene data show CDR1 as SQVTM and CDR2 as ANQGSEA. The CDR3 runs to 13 residues. Trimming took off 5 bases at V and 0 bases at J, with 10 bases between the two ends. CDR3 nucleotides: TGCAGCGTTTCGACAGATCTGAACACTGAAGCTTTCTTT. It is translated as CSVSTDLNTEAFF.

V and J are TRBV23-1 and TRBJ1-4; 8 nucleotides line up with TRBD1. TRBV23-1 carries the ORF label, with uncertain function. The trim removed 6 bases at V and 5 bases at J, leaving 8 bases unmatched. CDR3 length: 15 residues. In DNA form, the CDR3 reads TGCGCCAGCAGCTCGGAGGACAGGGAAAATGAAAAACTGTTTTTT. Its translation: CASSSEDRENEKLFF.

The rearrangement uses TRBV6-5 and TRBJ2-7, with 7 nucleotides matching TRBD1. Germline V gene data show CDR1 as MNHEY and CDR2 as SVGAGI. The CDR3 contains 15 residues. V shed 0 bases and J 2 bases; nucleotides not matched to a gene: 4. In nucleotides, the CDR3 is TGTGCCAGCAGTTACTCGAGGCAGGGGGCCTACGAGCAGTACTTC. Its translation is CASSYSRQGAYEQYF.

The V gene is TRBV7-9, the J gene TRBJ2-3; D not resolved. V lost 5 bases and J lost 7, with 7 bases in between. Germline V lookup: CDR1 SEHNR, CDR2 FQNEAQ (reference sequence). The CDR3 has 11 amino acids. The chain's CDR3 is CASSAPNTQYF. The CDR3 nucleotides are TGTGCCAGCAGCGCGCCGAATACGCAGTATTTT.

This chain links TRBV5-1 with TRBJ1-5; D not certain. Germline values: CDR1 SGHRS, CDR2 YFSETQ. There are 13 residues in the CDR3. Trimming stripped 0 bases from V and 4 bases from J, with 5 bases between. For the CDR3, the DNA is TGCGCCAGCAGCTTGGCGGGGAATCAGCCCCAGCATTTT. Translated: CASSLAGNQPQHF.

The CDR3 sequence: CASSGRGWQGDGYTF. CDR3 coding DNA: TGTGCCAGCAGTGGAAGGGGGTGGCAGGGAGATGGCTACACCTTC. The chain uses TRBV25-1 and TRBJ1-2; TRBD1 is a possible D gene (6 bases). Germline V gene lookup returns CDR1 MGHDK and CDR2 SYGVNS. V shed 4 bases and J shed 6 bases, with 18 bases lying between them. There are 15 residues in the CDR3.

V and J are TRBV7-9 and TRBJ1-2; D is ambiguous. Trimming took 5 bases from V and 6 from J, leaving 19 bases between them. The germline V gene encodes CDR1 SEHNR and CDR2 FQNEAQ (reference sequence). The CDR3 length is 15 residues. CDR3 in amino acids: CASSHFTRDGHGYTF. The CDR3 DNA follows: TGTGCCAGCAGCCACTTCACTAGGGATGGGCATGGCTACACCTTC.

This clone was seen more than once but under ten times. The genes are TRBV5-1 and TRBJ2-3; a weak D match, TRBD2 (6 bases). The CDR3 sequence is 14 residues long. Trimming took 3 bases from V and 2 from J, leaving 10 bases between them. Germline V gives CDR1 SGHRS, CDR2 YFSETQ. CDR3 sequence: CASSSGLDTDTQYF. CDR3 DNA: TGCGCCAGCAGCTCGGGACTGGACACAGATACGCAGTATTTT.

The sample holds a few counts of this clone. The chain carries TRBV7-8 and TRBJ1-2; D gene unclear. Germline V gene lookup returns CDR1 SGHVS and CDR2 FQNEAQ. The CDR3 runs to 12 residues. Trimming stripped 0 bases from V and 4 bases from J, with 3 bases between. The CDR3 sequence: CASSLASYGYTF. The CDR3 DNA reads as TGTGCCAGCAGCTTAGCTAGCTATGGCTACACCTTC. Looking up the rest from reference TRBV7-8 and TRBJ1-2 gives the full variable domain: GAGVSQSPRYKVAKRGQDVALRCDPISGHVSLFWYQQALGQGPEFLTYFQNEAQLDKSGLPSDRFFAERPEGSVSTLKIQRTQQEDSAVYLCASSLASYGYTFGSGTRLTVV.

The chain links TRBV6-5 to TRBJ1-1; no clear D. In germline, CDR1 is MNHEY, CDR2 SVGAGI. The V gene lost 4 bases and the J gene lost 4 bases, with 10 bases spanning the gap. This CDR3 contains 13 residues. CDR3 nucleotide sequence: TGTGCCAGCAGTTCCCAACCGAGCACTGAAGCTTTCTTT. This encodes CASSSQPSTEAFF.

The table lists this clone with a few counts. DNA of the CDR3: TGTGCCAGCAGTTCTGGAGCAGATACGCAGTATTTT. Protein sequence: CASSSGADTQYF. This rearrangement joins TRBV25-1 to TRBJ2-3, with D unresolved. Germline CDR1 MGHDK, CDR2 SYGVNS. V lost 5 bases, J lost 4 bases, and 7 bases lay in between. This CDR3 region has 12 residues.

The CDR3: CASSLEWGEEETQYF. Written as DNA, the CDR3 is TGTGCCAGCAGCTTAGAATGGGGAGAAGAAGAGACCCAGTACTTC. This chain joins TRBV11-1 and TRBJ2-5; possible D gene TRBD2, 5 bases. The V end was cut by 1 base, the J end by 3 bases, with 12 bases between. CDR1 and CDR2 (germline): SGHAT, FQDESV (reference sequence). This CDR3 spans 15 amino acids. Based on the CDR3 plus reference TRBV11-1 and TRBJ2-5, the full variable domain is EAEVAQSPRYKITEKSQAVAFWCDPISGHATLYWYRQILGQGPELLVQFQDESVVDDSQLPKDRFSAERLKGVDSTLKIQPAELGDSAMYLCASSLEWGEEETQYFGPGTRLLVL.

This clone has more than one count but fewer than ten. V gene TRBV12-5 combines with J gene TRBJ2-1; the match to TRBD2 covers 11 bases. This CDR3 is 15 amino acids long. V was clipped by 7 bases and J by 6 bases; unmatched bases: 8. CDR1 and CDR2 from the germline V gene are LGHNT and FRNRAP. CDR3 residues: CASARRGLAGNEQFF. Written as DNA, the CDR3 is TGTGCTAGTGCCCGCCGTGGACTAGCGGGCAATGAGCAGTTCTTC.

The J gene is TRBJ1-3, the V gene TRBV7-9; D is perhaps TRBD1 (6 bases). There are 18 residues in the CDR3. Germline-derived CDR1 and CDR2 are SEHNR and FQNEAQ (reference sequence). The germline V and J ends were trimmed by 2 bases and 0 bases, with 17 bases remaining between them. CDR3 nucleotide sequence: TGTGCCAGCAGCTTATCCTGGGACACGCTCTACTCTGGAAACACCATATATTTT. It encodes CASSLSWDTLYSGNTIYF.

The chain recombines TRBV7-8 with TRBJ2-3, with TRBD1 matching over 10 bases. V was pared by 5 bases and J by 6 bases, with 5 bases of the junction left unmatched. The CDR3 sequence is 14 residues long. Germline assignment: CDR1 SGHVS and CDR2 FQNEAQ. CDR3 loop: CASSVGTGDDTQYF. The DNA of the CDR3 is TGTGCCAGCAGCGTCGGGACAGGGGACGATACGCAGTATTTT.

This clone was observed a few times. The chain combines TRBV5-6 with TRBJ2-4; D uncertain. From germline, CDR1 is SGHDT and CDR2 YYEEEE. CDR3 length: 15 residues. The V gene lost 0 bases and the J gene lost 10 bases, with 17 bases spanning the gap. The DNA for the CDR3 is TGTGCCAGCAGCTTGGGAAGGCCAATAGAGACTATTCAGTACTTC. This sequence encodes CASSLGRPIETIQYF.

This clone was recorded a few times. The chain recombines TRBV18 with TRBJ1-1; TRBD1 is a possible D gene (6 bases). From germline, CDR1 is KGHSH and CDR2 LQKENI. This CDR3 is 13 amino acids long. V lost 3 bases and J 3 bases, leaving 8 bases between the germline ends. CDR3 residues: CASSPRQDTEAFF. The CDR3 DNA follows: TGTGCCAGCTCACCTAGACAGGACACTGAAGCTTTCTTT.

The chain uses TRBV11-2 and TRBJ2-5; D gene uncertain. The CDR3 consists of 12 residues. Trimming cost V 5 bases and J 2 bases, with 6 bases left between them. The germline gives CDR1 SGHAT, CDR2 FQNNGV. The CDR3 region is CASSQTQETQYF. CDR3 nucleotide sequence: TGTGCCAGCAGCCAGACACAAGAGACCCAGTACTTC.

The J gene is TRBJ2-7, the V gene TRBV14; D is uncertain. This CDR3 region has 12 residues. V was shortened by 1 base and J by 3 bases, with 4 bases between the two germline ends. Per germline, CDR1 SGHDN and CDR2 FVKESK. CDR3 nucleotides: TGTGCCAGCAGCCAAGTTTACTACGAGCAGTACTTC. Its translation: CASSQVYYEQYF.

This clone has only a few counts. The J gene is TRBJ2-3, the V gene TRBV6-5; the D is unclear. V was pared by 5 bases and J by 6 bases, with 9 bases between. CDR1 MNHEY and CDR2 SVGAGI come from the germline V gene. This CDR3 has 12 amino acids. In DNA, the CDR3 is TGTGCCAGCAGTCCTCAGTTGGATACGCAGTATTTT. Its translation is CASSPQLDTQYF.

The rearrangement uses TRBV28 and TRBJ2-5; D possibly corresponds to TRBD1 (5 bases). Trimming took 5 bases from V and 5 from J, leaving 9 bases between them. This CDR3 is 12 amino acids long. CDR1 is MDHEN and CDR2 is SYDVKM in the germline V gene. CDR3 in DNA: TGTGCCAGCAGTCAGGGTGGGGAGACCCAGTACTTC. Its translation: CASSQGGETQYF.

This clone was seen a handful of times. This specimen includes other DNA sequences encoding the same CDR3. The J gene is TRBJ2-5, the V gene TRBV4-1; 9 bases align to TRBD2. Per the germline V gene, CDR1 is MGHRA and CDR2 is YSYEKL. The CDR3 runs to 14 residues. V gave up 3 bases and J gave up 5 bases; unmatched junction bases: 4. CDR3: CASSQTTSGETQYF. CDR3 nucleotides: TGCGCCAGCAGCCAGACGACTAGCGGTGAGACCCAGTACTTC.

V usage is TRBV7-9 and J usage is TRBJ2-1; tentatively, D is TRBD2 (6 bases). Germline values: CDR1 SEHNR, CDR2 FQNEAQ (reference sequence). Trimming removed 6 bases at V and 5 bases at J, with 17 bases between. This CDR3 contains 15 residues. CDR3 loop: CASRKSASAHNEQFF. The DNA of the CDR3 is TGTGCCAGCAGGAAGTCGGCTAGCGCGCACAATGAGCAGTTCTTC.

J is TRBJ2-7 and V is TRBV9; 12 nucleotides align to TRBD2. The junction had 3 bases not matched to a gene; V was cut back by 2 bases and J by 3 bases. Germline CDR1 SGDLS, CDR2 YYNGEE. The CDR3 covers 15 residues. The CDR3 protein is CASSVLGLAGYEQYF. The CDR3 DNA follows: TGTGCCAGCAGCGTCTTGGGACTAGCGGGCTACGAGCAGTACTTC.

The chain combines TRBV10-3 with TRBJ2-1, with 13 nucleotides matching TRBD2. The CDR3 is 15 amino acids. With 2 bases clipped from V and 8 bases from J, the junction kept 3 bases outside the gene matches. Germline CDR1 and CDR2: ENHRY and SYGVKD. For the CDR3, the DNA is TGTGCCATCAGTGAGGGACTAGCGGGAGCCCATGAGCAGTTCTTC. Translated, it gives CAISEGLAGAHEQFF.

This chain connects TRBV7-2 to TRBJ1-1, with a weak D call TRBD1 (6 bases). This CDR3 has 15 amino acids. The V end was cut by 5 bases, the J end by 4 bases, with 17 bases between. Germline values: CDR1 SGHTA, CDR2 FQGNSA. CDR3 protein: CASSLQRGARTEAFF. Written as DNA, the CDR3 is TGTGCCAGCAGCCTACAGCGGGGGGCGCGCACTGAAGCTTTCTTT.

Of note for this clone: Different DNA sequences within this sample yield the same CDR3. V usage is TRBV5-1 and J usage is TRBJ2-1; 12 bases are a match to TRBD2. The V gene end was trimmed by 4 bases and the J gene end by 6 bases; junction bases not matched to a gene: 8. CDR3 length: 16 amino acids. The germline gives CDR1 SGHRS, CDR2 YFSETQ. The CDR3 sequence is CASSPEPGLAGNEQFF. As DNA, the CDR3 is TGCGCCAGCAGCCCGGAGCCGGGACTAGCGGGCAATGAGCAGTTCTTC. The whole variable domain, remainder taken from reference TRBV5-1 and TRBJ2-1, is KAGVTQTPRYLIKTRGQQVTLSCSPISGHRSVSWYQQTPGQGLQFLFEYFSETQRNKGNFPGRFSGRQFSNSRSEMNVSTLELGDSALYLCASSPEPGLAGNEQFFGPGTRLTVL.